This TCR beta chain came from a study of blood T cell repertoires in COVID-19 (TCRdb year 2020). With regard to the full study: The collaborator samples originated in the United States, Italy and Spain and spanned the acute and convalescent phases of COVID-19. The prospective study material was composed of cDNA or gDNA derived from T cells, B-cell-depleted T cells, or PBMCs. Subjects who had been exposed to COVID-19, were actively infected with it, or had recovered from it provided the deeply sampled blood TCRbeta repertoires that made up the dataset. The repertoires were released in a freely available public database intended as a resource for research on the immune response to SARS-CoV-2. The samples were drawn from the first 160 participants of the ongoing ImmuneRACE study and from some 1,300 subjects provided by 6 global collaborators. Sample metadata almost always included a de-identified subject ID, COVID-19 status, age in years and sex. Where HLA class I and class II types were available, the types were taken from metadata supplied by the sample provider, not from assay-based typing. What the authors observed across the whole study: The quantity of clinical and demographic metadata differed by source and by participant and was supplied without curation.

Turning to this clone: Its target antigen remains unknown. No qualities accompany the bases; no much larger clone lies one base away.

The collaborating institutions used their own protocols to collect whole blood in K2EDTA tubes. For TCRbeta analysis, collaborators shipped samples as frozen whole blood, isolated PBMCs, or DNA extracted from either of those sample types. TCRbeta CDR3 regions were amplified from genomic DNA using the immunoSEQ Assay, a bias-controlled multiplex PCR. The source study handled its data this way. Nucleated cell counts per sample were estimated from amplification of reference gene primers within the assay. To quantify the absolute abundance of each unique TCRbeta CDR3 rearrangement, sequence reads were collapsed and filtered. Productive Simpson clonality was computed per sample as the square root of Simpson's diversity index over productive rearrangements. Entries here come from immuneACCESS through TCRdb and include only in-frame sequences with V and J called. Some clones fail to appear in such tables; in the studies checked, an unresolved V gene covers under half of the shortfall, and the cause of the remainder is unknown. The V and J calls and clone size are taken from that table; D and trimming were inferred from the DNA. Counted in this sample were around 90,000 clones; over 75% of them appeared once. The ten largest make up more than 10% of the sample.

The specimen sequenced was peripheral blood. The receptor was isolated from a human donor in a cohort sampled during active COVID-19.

The nucleotide sequence reads as follows: TGTGCCAGCAGCCTACAGGGGATTCAAAACATTCAGTACTTC. Its amino acids are CASSLQGIQNIQYF. In this chain, TRBV28 is recombined with TRBJ2-4; 7 middle bases align to TRBD1. The CDR3, from cysteine to phenylalanine, totals 14 residues. Of all the DNA, just the CDR3 is kept, 42 bases in frame from base 1. V has 6 bases trimmed and J has 5 bases trimmed; junction bases matching no gene number 7. From the germline V gene, CDR1 is MDHEN and CDR2 is SYDVKM.